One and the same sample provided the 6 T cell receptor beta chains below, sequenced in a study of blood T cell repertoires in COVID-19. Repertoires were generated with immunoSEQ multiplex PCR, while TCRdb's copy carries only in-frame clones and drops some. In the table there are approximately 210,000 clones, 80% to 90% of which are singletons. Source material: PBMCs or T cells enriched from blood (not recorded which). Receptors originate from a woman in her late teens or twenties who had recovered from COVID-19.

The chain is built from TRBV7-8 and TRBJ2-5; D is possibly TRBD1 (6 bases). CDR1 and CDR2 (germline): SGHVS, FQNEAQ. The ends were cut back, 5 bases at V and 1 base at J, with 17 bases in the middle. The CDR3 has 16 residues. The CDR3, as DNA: TGTGCCAGCAGCCTCCGGGACATCAGAACCCAAGAGACCCAGTACTTC. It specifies CASSLRDIRTQETQYF. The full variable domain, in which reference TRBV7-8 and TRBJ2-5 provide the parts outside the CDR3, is GAGVSQSPRYKVAKRGQDVALRCDPISGHVSLFWYQQALGQGPEFLTYFQNEAQLDKSGLPSDRFFAERPEGSVSTLKIQRTQQEDSAVYLCASSLRDIRTQETQYFGPGTRLLVL.

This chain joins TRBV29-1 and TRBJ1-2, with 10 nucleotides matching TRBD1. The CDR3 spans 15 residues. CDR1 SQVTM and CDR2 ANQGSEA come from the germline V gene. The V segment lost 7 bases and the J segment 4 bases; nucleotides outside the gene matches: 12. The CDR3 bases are TGCAGCGCCGGACCTCCGGGACAGGGGACCTATGGCTACACCTTC. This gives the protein CSAGPPGQGTYGYTF.

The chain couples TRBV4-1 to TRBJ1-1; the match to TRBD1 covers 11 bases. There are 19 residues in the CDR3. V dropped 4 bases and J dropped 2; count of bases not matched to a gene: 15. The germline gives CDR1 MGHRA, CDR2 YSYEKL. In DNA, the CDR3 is TGCGCCAGCAGCCTGGGACAGGGGGATGATTGGGGAATTAACACTGAAGCTTTCTTT. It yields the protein CASSLGQGDDWGINTEAFF.

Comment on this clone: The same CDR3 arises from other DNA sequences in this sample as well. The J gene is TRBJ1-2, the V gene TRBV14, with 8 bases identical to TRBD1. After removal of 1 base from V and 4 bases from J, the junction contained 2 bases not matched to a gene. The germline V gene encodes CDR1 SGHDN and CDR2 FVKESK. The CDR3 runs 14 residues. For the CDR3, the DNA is TGTGCCAGCAGCCAAGGGACAGGGAGCTATGGCTACACCTTC. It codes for CASSQGTGSYGYTF.

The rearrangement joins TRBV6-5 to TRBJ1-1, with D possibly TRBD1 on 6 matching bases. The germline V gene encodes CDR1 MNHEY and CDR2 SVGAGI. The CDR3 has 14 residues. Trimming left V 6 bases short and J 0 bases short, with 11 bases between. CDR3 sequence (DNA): TGTGCCAGCAGCGCTGACAGGATGAACACTGAAGCTTTCTTT. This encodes CASSADRMNTEAFF.

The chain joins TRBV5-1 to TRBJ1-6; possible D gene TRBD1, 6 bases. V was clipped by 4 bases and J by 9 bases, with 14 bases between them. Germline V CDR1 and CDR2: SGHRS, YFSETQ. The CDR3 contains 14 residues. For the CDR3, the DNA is TGCGCCAGCAGCCCTGCGGGGGCTGGTTCACCCCTCCACTTT. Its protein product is CASSPAGAGSPLHF.